One sample yielded the 8 T cell receptor beta chains listed below, sequenced in a study of blood T cell repertoires in COVID-19. Repertoires were generated with immunoSEQ multiplex PCR, while TCRdb's copy carries only in-frame clones and drops some. The sample includes over 200,000 clones, about 88% of them seen just once. The sample consisted of peripheral blood. These TCRs come from a woman aged 55-70 years with acute or convalescent COVID-19.

Only one count was recorded for this clone. The chain couples TRBV30 to TRBJ1-4; no reliable D call. V lost 4 bases and J 6 bases, leaving 12 bases between the germline ends. Germline CDR1 GTSNPN, CDR2 SVGIG (reference sequence). The CDR3 extends over 13 amino acids. The CDR3 spells CAWIKHPHEKLFF. CDR3 DNA: TGTGCCTGGATCAAGCATCCCCATGAAAAACTGTTTTTT.

The V call is TRBV30, the J call TRBJ1-6; maybe TRBD1 (6 bases). The length of the CDR3 is 14 residues. Looked up from germline, CDR1 is GTSNPN and CDR2 is SVGIG (reference sequence). CDR3 DNA: TGTGCTTCGGGCAGGGGCTCCTATAATTCACCCCTCCACTTT. It translates to CASGRGSYNSPLHF.

The rearrangement joins TRBV7-8 to TRBJ2-1, with D tentatively TRBD1 (6 bases). Germline CDR1 is SGHVS and CDR2 is FQNEAQ. Trimming removed 4 bases from V and 6 bases from J, with 13 bases in between. CDR3 length: 14 amino acids. The CDR3 region is CASSSRTETNEQFF. The CDR3 nucleotides are TGTGCCAGCAGCTCAAGGACAGAAACCAATGAGCAGTTCTTC.

The genes are TRBV6-6 and TRBJ2-7, with TRBD1 identical over 9 bases. Unmatched junction bases numbered 10, after V lost 4 bases and J lost 6 bases. The CDR3 has 15 amino acids. CDR1 is MNHNY, CDR2 SVGAGI, per germline (reference sequence). The CDR3 region is CASSFLQGARAEQYF. DNA of the CDR3: TGTGCCAGCAGTTTCCTACAGGGGGCGCGAGCCGAGCAGTACTTC.

The chain links TRBV30 to TRBJ1-3; the match to TRBD1 covers 8 bases. V shed 8 bases, J shed 2 bases, and the junction held 5 bases outside the gene matches. This CDR3 has 13 residues. The germline V gene encodes CDR1 GTSNPN and CDR2 SVGIG (reference sequence). The CDR3 spells CARDRGPGNTIYF. The CDR3 DNA sequence: TGTGCCCGAGACAGGGGCCCTGGAAACACCATATATTTT.

The V gene is TRBV28, the J gene TRBJ2-5; 8 bases fit TRBD1. V shed 3 bases and J 2 bases; nucleotides not matched to a gene: 2. The germline V gene has CDR1 MDHEN and CDR2 SYDVKM. The CDR3 is made up of 14 amino acids. The CDR3 here is CASSFQGAQETQYF. DNA of the CDR3: TGTGCCAGCAGTTTCCAGGGGGCGCAAGAGACCCAGTACTTC.

This clone was recorded only once. V usage is TRBV29-1 and J usage is TRBJ2-7; TRBD2 agrees at 12 bases. The V gene's germline CDR1 is SQVTM and CDR2 ANQGSEA. The CDR3 has 15 amino acids. Trimming took 7 bases from V and 1 from J; bases not matched to a gene: 8. The CDR3, as DNA: TGCAGCGCCTCATACCTAGCGGGAGGGTCCTACGAGCAGTACTTC. Translating gives CSASYLAGGSYEQYF.

This clone came up once. The rearrangement uses TRBV7-2 and TRBJ2-7; 8 bases fit TRBD2. Germline V gives CDR1 SGHTA, CDR2 FQGNSA. The CDR3 sequence is 16 residues long. V lost 2 bases, J lost 5 bases, and 11 bases stayed unmatched. CDR3 in DNA: TGTGCCAGCAGCTTAACGTTCGGGACTAGACTTAACGAGCAGTACTTC. It translates to CASSLTFGTRLNEQYF. Together with reference TRBV7-2 and TRBJ2-7, the CDR3 gives the full variable domain: GAGVSQSPSNKVTEKGKDVELRCDPISGHTALYWYRQSLGQGLEFLIYFQGNSAPDKSGLPSDRFSAERTGGSVSTLTIQRTQQEDSAVYLCASSLTFGTRLNEQYFGPGTRLTVT.